A single sample is the source of the 9 T cell receptor beta chains below, sequenced in a study of naive and memory T cell subsets. An equimolar mix of two oligonucleotides served as the beta constant-region primer for TRBC1 and TRBC2. The ligated cDNA underwent four PCR rounds using SP2 and nested alpha and beta constant-region primers. Each CDR3 protein gets one entry after TCRdb re-called the UMI-ligation and nested PCR reads with MiXCR. The sample gives tens of thousands of distinct CDR3 sequences, 8% to 9.5% of which show up once; over 0.95% is in the top ten. Sequenced input: naive CD8+ T cells from blood. The origin of the receptors is a human donor in good health.

Ten or more counts support this clonotype. The chain is built from TRBV28 and TRBJ1-2; 7 bases are shared with TRBD1. The CDR3 is made up of 13 amino acids. J was trimmed by 4 bases and V by 7 bases; bases with no gene match: 6. Germline assignment: CDR1 MDHEN and CDR2 SYDVKM. CDR3 residues: CASNLQGSYGYTF. CDR3 coding DNA: TGTGCCAGCAACCTACAGGGGTCCTATGGCTACACCTTC.

The table lists this clonotype with many counts. This chain connects TRBV5-1 to TRBJ2-5; 9 bases are shared with TRBD2. This CDR3 spans 16 amino acids. Unmatched junction bases numbered 3, after V lost 0 bases and J lost 0 bases. Germline CDR1 and CDR2: SGHRS and YFSETQ. CDR3 sequence: CASSLVGTSNQETQYF. DNA of the CDR3: TGCGCCAGCAGCTTGGTTGGGACTAGCAACCAAGAGACCCAGTACTTC.

This clonotype showed up many times. V is TRBV25-1 and J is TRBJ2-7; the D call may be TRBD1 or TRBD2 (5 bases each). V lost 6 bases and J lost 2, with 17 bases in between. Germline CDR1 is MGHDK and CDR2 is SYGVNS. The CDR3 consists of 15 residues. The CDR3 nucleotides read TGTGCCAGCAGCCTACACCGGGACGGAACCTACGAGCAGTACTTC. Protein product: CASSLHRDGTYEQYF.

Only a few counts were recorded for this clonotype. The V gene is TRBV29-1, the J gene TRBJ2-1, with TRBD2 matching 8 bases. Trimming cost V 3 bases and J 3 bases; bases outside gene matches: 10. Germline lookup yields CDR1 SQVTM and CDR2 ANQGSEA. There are 16 residues in the CDR3. The CDR3 DNA reads TGCAGCGTTGACGGGGTAGCGGGAAAAGACTACAATGAGCAGTTCTTC. It translates to CSVDGVAGKDYNEQFF.

The table lists this clonotype with many counts. This sequence joins TRBV29-1 and TRBJ2-7, with D tentatively TRBD1 or TRBD2 (5 bases each). V dropped 0 bases and J dropped 3 bases, with 15 bases sitting between them. The germline V gene encodes CDR1 SQVTM and CDR2 ANQGSEA. The CDR3 totals 15 residues. CDR3 in amino acids: CSVEDETGPYYEQYF. The CDR3 DNA reads as TGCAGCGTTGAAGATGAGACGGGACCATACTACGAGCAGTACTTC.

This clonotype was found many times. The CDR3 here is CSASGELAGGFYNEQFF. The CDR3, as DNA: TGCAGTGCTAGCGGTGAACTTGCGGGAGGGTTCTACAATGAGCAGTTCTTC. This rearrangement joins TRBV20-1 to TRBJ2-1; 9 nucleotides align to TRBD2. The ends lost 3 bases at V and 3 bases at J; junction bases unmatched: 12. CDR1 and CDR2 (germline): DFQATT, SNEGSKA (reference sequence). The CDR3 has 17 amino acids.

This chain connects TRBV6-2 or TRBV6-3 to TRBJ1-3, with unresolved D. This CDR3 is 17 amino acids long. Trimming left V 2 bases short and J 0 bases short, with 14 bases between. Germline values: CDR1 MNHEY, CDR2 SVGEGT. CDR3 loop: CASSYKTGSSSGNTIYF. CDR3 DNA: TGTGCCAGCAGTTACAAGACCGGGAGCAGCTCTGGAAACACCATATATTTT.

A few counts support this clonotype. The J gene is TRBJ1-1, the V gene TRBV19; D unresolved. The V gene lost 3 bases and the J gene lost 8 bases, with 13 bases spanning the gap. CDR3 size: 13 residues. Per the germline V gene, CDR1 is LNHDA and CDR2 is SQIVND (reference sequence). The CDR3 loop is CASSISVPAEAFF. CDR3 coding DNA: TGTGCCAGTAGTATTTCCGTTCCAGCAGAAGCTTTCTTT.

The CDR3 coding sequence is TGTGCCAGCAGCCAGAGGGGGCTGAACACTGAAGCTTTCTTT. It is translated as CASSQRGLNTEAFF. This chain joins TRBV7-2 and TRBJ1-1, with 7 bases that match TRBD1. The length of the CDR3 is 14 residues. Losses at the gene ends were 5 bases for V and 0 bases for J; bases not matched to a gene: 3. Germline lookup yields CDR1 SGHTA and CDR2 FQGNSA.